Listed here are 3 T cell receptor beta chains from one sample, sequenced in a study of blood T cells in healthy people across ages. The authors ran a second PCR of about 6 to 11 cycles using a sample-barcoded 5' primer and a J-beta primer mix. TCRdb re-called the 5' RACE reads through MiXCR, storing one row per CDR3 protein. The data hold roughly 700,000 distinct CDR3 sequences, with approximately 49% observed a single time. The sample consisted of blood. The origin of the receptors is a woman in her fifties or sixties in good health.

This clonotype was picked up a small number of times. The chain carries TRBV7-9 and TRBJ2-7, with TRBD2 as a possible D gene (6 bases). Gene TRBJ2-5 matches the end of the DNA better, so the J call may be wrong. CDR1 SEHNR and CDR2 FQNEAQ come from the germline V gene (reference sequence). The CDR3 length is 12 residues. As DNA, the CDR3 is TGTGCCAGCAGTATCGGGGGAGTGACCCAGTACTTC. Translating gives CASSIGGVTQYF.

The genes are TRBV7-9 and TRBJ2-5; TRBD1 aligns across 7 bases. CDR1 SEHNR and CDR2 FQNEAQ come from the germline V gene (reference sequence). This CDR3 contains 14 residues. With V trimmed by 5 bases and J by 10 bases, 13 bases remained unmatched. For the CDR3, the DNA is TGTGCCAGCAGCCCTGACAGGGCAGGCAGCGACCAGTACTTC. Translation: CASSPDRAGSDQYF.

The chain has TRBV4-3 and TRBJ2-5; no clear D gene. Germline V gene lookup returns CDR1 LGHNA and CDR2 YSLEER. Trimming cost V 2 bases and J 8 bases, with 18 bases left between them. The CDR3 runs 15 residues. CDR3 DNA sequence: TGCGCCAGCAGCCAACGTTTTGACTTGCAAGCTACCCAGTACTTC. This gives the protein CASSQRFDLQATQYF.